This TCR beta chain derives from a study of T cell changes during pregnancy in multiple sclerosis (dated by TCRdb to 2018 to 2020). Broadly, across the study: The study examined how the T cell repertoire changed over the course of pregnancy in women with multiple sclerosis.

The library was generated by the immunoSEQ multiplex PCR assay. The clones in this table, taken by TCRdb from immuneACCESS, are in-frame only. Not every clone is retained; where verified, under half of the shortfall comes from an unresolved V gene, and the cause of the rest is unknown. The sample table records approximately 49,000 clones; 90% to 95% of these occur just once. Jointly, the top ten make up roughly 0.98% of the sample. About this clone itself: The antigen it recognizes is unknown. No clone much larger than this one lies a single base away; base qualities are absent.

The origin of this receptor is a female donor with multiple sclerosis, enrolled in a pregnancy study. Specimen: peripheral blood, collected after pregnancy.

CDR3 protein: CAWIYSGGTDTQYF. Read as DNA, the sequence is TGTGCCTGGATATATAGCGGGGGCACAGATACGCAGTATTTT. The rearranged chain carries TRBV30 and TRBJ2-3, with TRBD2 matching 8 junction bases. V has 4 bases trimmed and J has 1 base trimmed; junction bases matching no gene number 4. The CDR3 goes from the cysteine to the phenylalanine over 14 residues. Left in the record is the CDR3 DNA by itself, 42 bases read in frame from the first base. Looking up the germline V gene (reference sequence) yields CDR1 GTSNPN and CDR2 SVGIG.